These 23 T cell receptor beta chains share one sample of origin, sequenced in a study of blood T cell repertoires in COVID-19. The protocol was immunoSEQ multiplex PCR, while the TCRdb copy is restricted to in-frame clones and leaves out a portion. The sample contains roughly 260,000 clones, less than 90% of which appear only once. Material for sequencing was peripheral blood. These receptor sequences come from a man between 60 and 75 years old who had recovered from COVID-19.

The chain carries TRBV13 and TRBJ1-2; 7 bases align to TRBD1. Germline assignment: CDR1 PRHDT and CDR2 FYEKMQ (reference sequence). CDR3 length: 14 residues. V shed 5 bases, J shed 2 bases, and the junction held 5 bases outside the gene matches. CDR3: CASSQDRANYGYTF. Written as DNA, the CDR3 is TGTGCCAGCAGCCAAGACAGGGCCAACTATGGCTACACCTTC.

This rearrangement joins TRBV6-6 to TRBJ2-7; 9 nucleotides line up with TRBD1. The germline V gene encodes CDR1 MNHNY and CDR2 SVGAGI (reference sequence). This CDR3 is 15 amino acids long. V was pared by 3 bases and J by 1 base, with 4 bases of the junction left unmatched. CDR3 in DNA: TGTGCCAGCAGTTATGGACAGGGGAGGTCCTACGAGCAGTACTTC. Translating gives CASSYGQGRSYEQYF.

V usage is TRBV6-5 and J usage is TRBJ2-1, with 10 bases aligning to TRBD2. CDR1 MNHEY and CDR2 SVGAGI come from the germline V gene. This CDR3 is built from 14 residues. V trimming: 8 bases; J trimming: 7 bases; junction bases outside the gene matches: 8. The CDR3 nucleotides read TGTGCCAGCCGATTAGCGGGGGGAGGGAATGAGCAGTTCTTC. Residues: CASRLAGGGNEQFF.

The chain uses TRBV9 and TRBJ2-2; a possible D gene is TRBD2 (6 bases). The CDR3 length is 15 residues. Germline-derived CDR1 and CDR2 are SGDLS and YYNGEE. The V gene lost 0 bases and the J gene lost 6 bases, with 12 bases spanning the gap. CDR3 residues: CASSVEGSGPGELFF. The CDR3, as DNA: TGTGCCAGCAGCGTAGAGGGTAGCGGCCCCGGGGAGCTGTTTTTT.

This clone was seen more than once but under ten times. CDR3 DNA: TGTGCCAGCAGCCCCGGGGCCGGGGGGAACACTGAAGCTTTCTTT. Its translation is CASSPGAGGNTEAFF. The chain combines TRBV11-2 with TRBJ1-1; possibly TRBD1 for D (5 bases). CDR1 is SGHAT, CDR2 FQNNGV, per germline. V dropped 5 bases and J dropped 1 base, with 14 bases sitting between them. This CDR3 is built from 15 residues.

The chain is built from TRBV11-1 and TRBJ2-7; D gene ambiguous. The CDR3 runs to 13 residues. CDR1 is SGHAT, CDR2 FQDESV, per germline (reference sequence). V was cut by 3 bases and J by 4 bases, with 10 bases left in between. The DNA for the CDR3 is TGTGCCAGCAGCTTGGGCAGTAGTTACGAGCAGTACTTC. Amino acid sequence: CASSLGSSYEQYF.

The V and J genes are TRBV12-5 and TRBJ2-4; D perhaps matches TRBD2 (6 bases). CDR1 and CDR2 from the germline V gene are LGHNT and FRNRAP. V was cut by 10 bases and J by 8 bases, with 24 bases left in between. The CDR3 extends over 15 amino acids. The CDR3 loop reads CATAPRTGRGDIQYF. For the CDR3, the DNA is TGTGCTACCGCCCCTCGAACGGGGCGCGGGGACATTCAGTACTTC.

CDR3 loop: CASSQDRYSYGYTF. As DNA, the CDR3 is TGTGCCAGCAGCCAAGATCGTTACAGCTATGGCTACACCTTC. The rearrangement links TRBV4-2 to TRBJ1-2; unclear D gene. This CDR3 contains 14 residues. V was shortened by 0 bases and J by 4 bases, with 9 bases between the two germline ends. CDR1 and CDR2 (germline): LGHNA, YNFKEQ.

The rearrangement uses TRBV27 and TRBJ1-6; 10 bases are shared with TRBD1. The J segment lost 1 base and the V segment lost 3 bases, leaving 12 bases of the junction unmatched. CDR3 length: 20 amino acids. The germline V gene has CDR1 MNHEY and CDR2 SMNVEV (reference sequence). The CDR3 nucleotides read TGTGCCAGCAGTTTTAGGGACAGGGGTATTTTCGGGTCCTATAATTCACCCCTCCACTTT. Its protein is CASSFRDRGIFGSYNSPLHF.

This clone was detected only a few times. The chain links TRBV5-1 to TRBJ2-5; 11 nucleotides match TRBD2. This CDR3 contains 19 residues. CDR1 is SGHRS, CDR2 YFSETQ, per germline. With V trimmed by 0 bases and J by 5 bases, 15 bases remained unmatched. CDR3 sequence reads: CASSLAFALAGAGKETQYF. The CDR3 DNA sequence: TGCGCCAGCAGCTTGGCGTTTGCACTAGCGGGGGCTGGGAAGGAGACCCAGTACTTC.

V usage is TRBV12-3 or TRBV12-4 and J usage is TRBJ1-5; D uncertain. The CDR3 spans 12 residues. V lost 4 bases to trimming and J lost 11 bases, with 12 bases between them. The CDR3 region is CASSSYIGAQHF. DNA for the CDR3: TGTGCCAGCAGTTCTTACATTGGTGCCCAGCATTTT.

Only one count was recorded for this clone. The J gene is TRBJ2-7, the V gene TRBV7-2; TRBD1 aligns across 7 bases. V shed 4 bases and J 2 bases; nucleotides not matched to a gene: 5. The length of the CDR3 is 14 residues. CDR1 is SGHTA and CDR2 is FQGNSA in the germline V gene. The CDR3 DNA reads TGTGCCAGCAGCTCAGCCGGGACAGCCTACGAGCAGTACTTC. This codes for CASSSAGTAYEQYF.

V is TRBV5-1 and J is TRBJ1-2; D perhaps matches TRBD1 (6 bases). CDR1 SGHRS and CDR2 YFSETQ come from the germline V gene. Trimming took 0 bases from V and 5 from J, leaving 11 bases between them. The CDR3 spans 14 residues. The CDR3 loop reads CASSLDHRAYGYTF. In DNA, the CDR3 is TGCGCCAGCAGCTTGGATCACAGGGCATATGGCTACACCTTC. Filled out from reference TRBV5-1 and TRBJ1-2, the complete variable domain reads KAGVTQTPRYLIKTRGQQVTLSCSPISGHRSVSWYQQTPGQGLQFLFEYFSETQRNKGNFPGRFSGRQFSNSRSEMNVSTLELGDSALYLCASSLDHRAYGYTFGSGTRLTVV.

The chain carries TRBV6-4 and TRBJ1-1; D is possibly TRBD1 (5 bases). Trimming took off 7 bases at V and 3 bases at J, with 15 bases between the two ends. CDR3 length: 14 amino acids. Per the germline V gene, CDR1 is MRHNA and CDR2 is SNTAGT. CDR3 amino acids: CASNQGRTDTEAFF. The CDR3 nucleotides read TGTGCCAGCAACCAGGGTAGGACCGACACTGAAGCTTTCTTT.

The V and J genes are TRBV19 and TRBJ2-7; D might be TRBD1 (6 bases). CDR3 size: 13 residues. Germline values: CDR1 LNHDA, CDR2 SQIVND (reference sequence). Trimming shortened V by 7 bases and J by 0 bases, and 10 bases separated the two germline ends. CDR3 amino acids: CASKGTPSYEQYF. DNA for the CDR3: TGTGCCAGTAAGGGGACACCCTCCTACGAGCAGTACTTC.

CDR3 in DNA: TGTGCCAGCAGCCTCGATGAGATTTATACGCAGTATTTT. It codes for CASSLDEIYTQYF. This sequence joins TRBV7-2 and TRBJ2-3; unclear D gene. V was shortened by 5 bases and J by 7 bases, with 13 bases between the two germline ends. CDR3 length: 13 residues. The germline V gene has CDR1 SGHTA and CDR2 FQGNSA.

The chain is built from TRBV6-5 and TRBJ2-7, with 12 bases that match TRBD2. J was trimmed by 6 bases and V by 5 bases; bases with no gene match: 8. Germline V CDR1 and CDR2: MNHEY, SVGAGI. The CDR3 loop spans 15 amino acids. This CDR3 is CASSRTTSGGFEQYF. CDR3 coding DNA: TGTGCCAGCAGTCGGACGACTAGCGGGGGCTTCGAGCAGTACTTC.

The chain couples TRBV27 to TRBJ2-7; TRBD2 might be the D (5 bases). V dropped 5 bases and J dropped 7 bases, with 18 bases sitting between them. CDR3 length: 14 amino acids. Germline values: CDR1 MNHEY, CDR2 SMNVEV (reference sequence). The CDR3 DNA reads TGTGCCAGCAGTCCTTGGACTCAAGTACGGGAGCAGTACTTC. Protein: CASSPWTQVREQYF.

This clone has only one observation. The rearrangement joins TRBV11-3 to TRBJ2-2; the match to TRBD1 covers 8 bases. The CDR3 length is 15 residues. Germline loops: CDR1 SGHNT, CDR2 YENEEA. V trimming: 1 base; J trimming: 3 bases; junction bases outside the gene matches: 1. The CDR3 DNA reads as TGTGCCAGCAGCTTAGGACAGGGGTACACCGGGGAGCTGTTTTTT. It yields the protein CASSLGQGYTGELFF.

The rearrangement uses TRBV19 and TRBJ2-7; 9 bases match TRBD1. The V gene end was trimmed by 4 bases and the J gene end by 2 bases; junction bases not matched to a gene: 3. This CDR3 contains 14 residues. Looked up from germline, CDR1 is LNHDA and CDR2 is SQIVND (reference sequence). Here the CDR3 DNA reads TGTGCCAGTAGTAAAGGGACAGGGCCCTACGAGCAGTACTTC. This codes for CASSKGTGPYEQYF.

The rearrangement links TRBV6-5 to TRBJ2-5, with D unresolved. The CDR3 contains 13 residues. The V end lost 5 bases, the J end lost 2 bases, and 9 bases lay between the germline ends. The germline V gene has CDR1 MNHEY and CDR2 SVGAGI. The DNA for the CDR3 is TGTGCCAGCAGTATAGACAAGCAAGAGACCCAGTACTTC. Protein: CASSIDKQETQYF.

This sequence joins TRBV19 and TRBJ2-4, with D possibly TRBD2 on 6 matching bases. The CDR3 sequence is 17 residues long. CDR1 is LNHDA and CDR2 is SQIVND in the germline V gene (reference sequence). The V and J ends lost 5 bases and 3 bases respectively, with 20 bases between them. The CDR3: CASSPNGAGILKNIQYF. As DNA, the CDR3 is TGTGCCAGTAGTCCCAACGGAGCGGGCATACTCAAAAACATTCAGTACTTC.

The chain is built from TRBV5-1 and TRBJ1-2; D not certain. The CDR3 is made up of 13 amino acids. Germline CDR1 and CDR2: SGHRS and YFSETQ. Trimming removed 4 bases at V and 3 bases at J, with 10 bases between. CDR3 in DNA: TGCGCCAGCAGCCCCCTCGGGGACTATGGCTACACCTTC. Its protein is CASSPLGDYGYTF.